This TCR beta chain was captured in a study of blood T cell repertoires in COVID-19. Turning to the study itself: Material from acute and convalescent COVID-19 was sourced from the United States, Italy and Spain. Sources were T cells, B-cell-depleted T cells, or PBMCs; the material itself was cDNA or gDNA.

As handled by the study authors: For nucleated cells, counts were estimated from reference gene primer amplification. Sequencing used immunoSEQ multiplex PCR; TCRdb keeps in-frame clones, though not all of them. V and J calls and clone size come straight from that table; D and trimming were deduced from the DNA. The sample consists of roughly 90,000 clones, 85% of them appearing once. The sample taken for sequencing was peripheral blood. The sequence came from a man of 80 years or more with acute or convalescent COVID-19.

The CDR3 coding sequence is TGTGCCAGCAGCGGCGGGGTAGGGTCGATCTACGAGCAGTACTTC. As protein: CASSGGVGSIYEQYF. This chain joins TRBV9 and TRBJ2-7, with D maybe TRBD2 (6 bases). The CDR3 loop spans 15 amino acids. V was pared by 3 bases and J by 3 bases, with 16 bases between. Germline V CDR1 and CDR2: SGDLS, YYNGEE.